These T cell receptor beta chains were read from a single sample in a study of blood T cell repertoires in COVID-19. Profiling relied on immunoSEQ multiplex PCR, and the TCRdb table lists in-frame clones only, not all of them. The sample yields roughly 220,000 clones, just over 85% seen once. Sequenced sample: PBMCs or T cells enriched from blood (not recorded which). These receptors all stem from a woman between 40 and 50 years old with acute COVID-19. CDR3s include the opening cysteine and the closing phenylalanine or tryptophan. D genes are given only for firm matches. Size is omitted from some rows. Given values are once, few, many or a class for expanded clones.

j_gene | abundance | v_gene | d_gene | CDR3nt | CDR3aa
TRBJ1-1 | . | TRBV9 | TRBD1 | TGTGCCAGCAGCGATGGGACAGGGGGGACTGAAGCTTTCTTT | CASSDGTGGTEAFF
TRBJ1-6 | . | TRBV30 | . | TGTGCCTGGATTCCAGGGGTCGTCAATTCACCCCTCCACTTT | CAWIPGVVNSPLHF
TRBJ1-2 | . | TRBV9 | TRBD1 | TGTGCCAGCAGCGATGGACAGGGGAGCTATGGCTACACCTTC | CASSDGQGSYGYTF
TRBJ1-5 | . | TRBV9 | TRBD1 | TGTGCCAGCAGCCCCCGGACAGGCGGAAGGCAGCCCCAGCATTTT | CASSPRTGGRQPQHF
TRBJ2-1 | . | TRBV5-8 | TRBD2 | TGTGCCAGCAGCTTGGGTGTGTTAGCGGGGCCTTCCTACAATGAGCAGTTCTTC | CASSLGVLAGPSYNEQFF
TRBJ1-2 | . | TRBV24-1 | . | TGTGCCACCAGTGATTCGGGGTCGTATGGCTACACCTTC | CATSDSGSYGYTF
TRBJ1-2 | . | TRBV12-5 | . | TGTGCTAGTGGTGAGACAGGAGGATATGGCTACACCTTC | CASGETGGYGYTF
TRBJ1-2 | . | TRBV9 | TRBD1 | TGTGCCAGCAGCGGAAAACAATCCGGGACAGGGGGCTATGGCTACACCTTC | CASSGKQSGTGGYGYTF
TRBJ2-1 | once | TRBV2 | . | TGTGCCAGCCGGACAGGGAGGGGTGTCAGTGAGCAGTTCTTC | CASRTGRGVSEQFF
TRBJ1-1 | . | TRBV19 | TRBD1 | TGTGCCAGTAGTACCCGGGACAGGGGGAACACTGAAGCTTTCTTT | CASSTRDRGNTEAFF
TRBJ1-2 | once | TRBV5-5 | . | TGTGCCAGCAGCACAGGGCCTCGGGGCTACACCTTC | CASSTGPRGYTF
TRBJ2-7 | . | TRBV7-9 | . | TGTGCCAGCAGTCAACAGGGCTACGAGCAGTACTTC | CASSQQGYEQYF
TRBJ1-2 | . | TRBV9 | . | TGTGCCAGAGAGGGCCCCCTTCCTGTGCGGGGCTACACCTTC | CAREGPLPVRGYTF
TRBJ1-1 | . | TRBV11-3 | TRBD1 | TGTGCCAGCAGCGAATATGACAGGGGGCTGGGCACTGAAGCTTTCTTT | CASSEYDRGLGTEAFF
TRBJ1-2 | . | TRBV29-1 | . | TGCAGCGGCGGGGGGTTGGAAAGCTATGGCTACACCTTC | CSGGGLESYGYTF
TRBJ1-1 | . | TRBV9 | . | TGTGCCAGCAGCGCGGGTATGAACACTGAAGCTTTCTTT | CASSAGMNTEAFF
TRBJ1-1 | once | TRBV11-3 | . | TGTGCCAGCAGCCGTACATCCAAAACTGAAGCTTTCTTT | CASSRTSKTEAFF
TRBJ2-2 | . | TRBV19 | . | TGTGCCAGTAGTTATGATAGGAACACCGGGGAGCTGTTTTTT | CASSYDRNTGELFF
TRBJ1-2 | . | TRBV29-1 | . | TGCAGCGTTGAAGCCCAGACAGAGTATGGCTACACCTTC | CSVEAQTEYGYTF
TRBJ1-5 | . | TRBV6-6 | TRBD1 | TGTGCCAGCAGTGGGGCAGGGGGCTTTGTGGAGCCCCAGCATTTT | CASSGAGGFVEPQHF
TRBJ1-6 | . | TRBV7-9 | . | TGTGCCAGCAGCCTCTATTCCGGGGTCTCGGATTCACCCCTCCACTTT | CASSLYSGVSDSPLHF